A single sample is the source of the 13 T cell receptor beta chains below, sequenced in a study of blood T cell repertoires in COVID-19 (dated by TCRdb to about 2020). The method was the immunoSEQ multiplex PCR assay. TCRdb's version of the immuneACCESS table is confined to in-frame rearrangements and falls short of the full clone set. An unresolved V gene accounts for under half of the shortfall where checked; the remainder is of unknown origin. Here the sample has tens of thousands of clones; 70% to 85% occur a single time. Of the sample, about 30% is held by the ten largest clones. The sample was peripheral blood. These receptors were collected from a man in his sixties with active or convalescent COVID-19.

This rearrangement joins TRBV7-2 to TRBJ2-1; D possibly corresponds to TRBD2 (5 bases). The CDR3 runs to 13 residues. The germline V gene has CDR1 SGHTA and CDR2 FQGNSA. Trimming removed 4 bases from V and 3 bases from J, with 7 bases in between. CDR3: CASSSTNYNEQFF. Written as DNA, the CDR3 is TGTGCCAGCAGCTCGACTAACTACAATGAGCAGTTCTTC.

The chain recombines TRBV28 with TRBJ2-7; D is possibly TRBD1 (6 bases). The ends were cut back, 1 base at V and 4 bases at J, with 14 bases in the middle. Germline lookup yields CDR1 MDHEN and CDR2 SYDVKM. This CDR3 region has 15 residues. In nucleotides, the CDR3 is TGTGCCAGCAGTTTATCCCGGCAGGGGAGTTACGAGCAGTACTTC. Residues: CASSLSRQGSYEQYF.

The chain has TRBV7-2 and TRBJ2-1; 10 bases line up with TRBD2. V dropped 5 bases and J dropped 9; count of bases not matched to a gene: 7. CDR3 length: 14 residues. The germline V gene has CDR1 SGHTA and CDR2 FQGNSA. Written as DNA, the CDR3 is TGTGCCAGCAGCGGACAGCGGGAGGGGGGTGAGCAGTTCTTC. Translating it yields CASSGQREGGEQFF.

This chain links TRBV18 with TRBJ1-1; 11 positions match TRBD1. CDR3 length: 15 amino acids. The germline CDR1 and CDR2 sequences are KGHSH and LQKENI. Trimming at V came to 3 bases and at J to 5 bases, leaving 5 bases not matched to a gene. This CDR3 is CASSPGTGGFTEAFF. The DNA of the CDR3 is TGTGCCAGCTCACCGGGGACAGGGGGTTTTACTGAAGCTTTCTTT.

The CDR3 reads CASSTGTGGFSYEQYF. CDR3 DNA: TGCGCCAGCAGCACCGGGACAGGCGGTTTTTCCTACGAGCAGTACTTC. The chain has TRBV5-1 and TRBJ2-7, with TRBD1 matching over 8 bases. The CDR3 is made up of 16 amino acids. J was trimmed by 1 base and V by 4 bases; bases with no gene match: 10. Germline CDR1 SGHRS, CDR2 YFSETQ.

The gene calls are TRBV18 and TRBJ1-4; unclear D gene. This CDR3 region has 14 residues. Germline loops: CDR1 KGHSH, CDR2 LQKENI. V was trimmed by 3 bases and J by 0 bases, leaving 5 bases between them. CDR3 nucleotide sequence: TGTGCCAGCTCACCGGGCACAACTAATGAAAAACTGTTTTTT. Translating it yields CASSPGTTNEKLFF.

This chain links TRBV5-1 with TRBJ1-4; 8 bases agree with TRBD1. Trimming cost V 4 bases and J 3 bases; bases outside gene matches: 5. Germline assignment: CDR1 SGHRS and CDR2 YFSETQ. The CDR3 runs to 15 residues. The chain's CDR3 is CASSPSQGANEKLFF. The CDR3 DNA sequence: TGCGCCAGCAGCCCGTCACAGGGGGCTAATGAAAAACTGTTTTTT.

This clone has only a few counts. This chain links TRBV19 with TRBJ1-6; 8 bases match TRBD1. V shed 5 bases, J shed 10 bases, and the junction held 10 bases outside the gene matches. This CDR3 is built from 15 residues. Germline CDR1 reads LNHDA; CDR2 reads SQIVND (reference sequence). The CDR3 nucleotides are TGTGCCAGTAGTGGCGACAGGGGCCTAAGGTCACCCCTCCACTTT. This encodes CASSGDRGLRSPLHF. The variable domain in full, completed from reference TRBV19 and TRBJ1-6, reads DGGITQSPKYLFRKEGQNVTLSCEQNLNHDAMYWYRQDPGQGLRLIYYSQIVNDFQKGDIAEGYSVSREKKESFPLTVTSAQKNPTAFYLCASSGDRGLRSPLHFGNGTRLTVT.

The chain links TRBV19 to TRBJ1-6; 7 nucleotides align to TRBD1. This CDR3 has 14 amino acids. Unmatched junction bases numbered 7, after V lost 6 bases and J lost 8 bases. From germline, CDR1 is LNHDA and CDR2 SQIVND (reference sequence). DNA of the CDR3: TGTGCCAGTAGACTCCGGGACAGCTATTCACCCCTCCACTTT. Translating it yields CASRLRDSYSPLHF.

The V gene is TRBV4-3, the J gene TRBJ1-1, with a possible D match to TRBD1 (5 bases). The length of the CDR3 is 13 residues. The germline V and J ends were trimmed by 0 bases and 5 bases, with 7 bases remaining between them. Germline V gene data show CDR1 as LGHNA and CDR2 as YSLEER. The CDR3 loop is CASSQDSGTEAFF. The DNA of the CDR3 is TGCGCCAGCAGCCAAGATTCAGGGACTGAAGCTTTCTTT.

The V and J genes are TRBV19 and TRBJ2-3; the D is unclear. Trimming took 3 bases from V and 4 from J, leaving 8 bases between them. Germline CDR1 is LNHDA and CDR2 is SQIVND (reference sequence). CDR3 length equals 13 residues. DNA of the CDR3: TGTGCCAGTAGTATTATGGCTTCAGATACGCAGTATTTT. Translation: CASSIMASDTQYF. The full variable domain, with the rest looked up from reference TRBV19 and TRBJ2-3, is DGGITQSPKYLFRKEGQNVTLSCEQNLNHDAMYWYRQDPGQGLRLIYYSQIVNDFQKGDIAEGYSVSREKKESFPLTVTSAQKNPTAFYLCASSIMASDTQYFGPGTRLTVL.

This sequence joins TRBV11-2 and TRBJ1-6; 7 bases match TRBD1. The CDR3 has 16 residues. The V gene's germline CDR1 is SGHAT and CDR2 FQNNGV. With 5 bases clipped from V and 10 bases from J, the junction kept 14 bases outside the gene matches. CDR3 protein: CASSNSRAGGYSPLHF. The CDR3 DNA sequence: TGTGCCAGCAGCAATTCCAGGGCAGGGGGATACTCACCCCTCCACTTT.

The rearrangement joins TRBV5-1 to TRBJ1-3, with 8 bases that match TRBD1. This CDR3 region has 19 residues. V lost 0 bases to trimming and J lost 1 base; unmatched junction nucleotides: 12. Germline assignment: CDR1 SGHRS and CDR2 YFSETQ. The CDR3 reads CASSLDPPGTGFSGNTIYF. CDR3 nucleotide sequence: TGCGCCAGCAGCTTGGACCCGCCCGGGACAGGATTTTCTGGAAACACCATATATTTT.